This T cell receptor beta chain emerged from a study of shared clonotypes between healthy human individuals. Worth noting for this clone: Other DNA sequences in this specimen translate into the identical CDR3.

The repertoire was sequenced with immunoSEQ multiplex PCR; TCRdb's copy has only in-frame clones and lacks some. The sample carries 2 million to 2.5 million clones, about nine tenths recorded once. The sequenced sample was naive CD4+ T cells from PBMCs. Stated subset: CD45RA+ positively selected. The TCR sequence derives from a man aged 18-30 years in good health. Some clones in this sample may be carry-over from other donors' samples.

CDR3 amino acids: CASSLRAGGAYEQYF. The CDR3 DNA reads as TGTGCCAGCAGCTTAAGGGCAGGGGGCGCCTACGAGCAGTACTTC. V usage is TRBV7-8 and J usage is TRBJ2-7; 8 bases agree with TRBD1. V shed 2 bases and J 2 bases; nucleotides not matched to a gene: 5. This CDR3 is 15 amino acids long. CDR1 is SGHVS, CDR2 FQNEAQ, per germline.